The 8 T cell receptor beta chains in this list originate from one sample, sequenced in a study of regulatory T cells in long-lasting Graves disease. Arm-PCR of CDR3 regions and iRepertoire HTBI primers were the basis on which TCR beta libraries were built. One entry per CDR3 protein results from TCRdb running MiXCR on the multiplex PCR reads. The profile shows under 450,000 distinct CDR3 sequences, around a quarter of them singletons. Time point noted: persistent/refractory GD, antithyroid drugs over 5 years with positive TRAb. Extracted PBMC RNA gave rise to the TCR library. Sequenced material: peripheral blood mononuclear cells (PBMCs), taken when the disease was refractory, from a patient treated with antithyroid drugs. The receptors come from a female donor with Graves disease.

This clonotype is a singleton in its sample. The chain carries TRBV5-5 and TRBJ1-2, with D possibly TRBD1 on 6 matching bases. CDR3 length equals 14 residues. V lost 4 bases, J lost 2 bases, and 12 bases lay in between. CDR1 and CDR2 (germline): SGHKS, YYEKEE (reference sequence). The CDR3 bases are TGTGCCAGCAGCGCGGACAGAAGCAACTATGGCTACACCTTC. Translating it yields CASSADRSNYGYTF.

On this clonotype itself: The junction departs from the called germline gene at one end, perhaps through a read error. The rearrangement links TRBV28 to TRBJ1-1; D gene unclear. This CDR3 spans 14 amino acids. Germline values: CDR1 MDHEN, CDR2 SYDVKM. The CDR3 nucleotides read TGTGCCAGCGAATTTCCTTGGATTAACACTGGAGCTTTCTTT. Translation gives CASEFPWINTGAFF. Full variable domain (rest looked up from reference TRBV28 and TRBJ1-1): DVKVTQSSRYLVKRTGEKVFLECVQDMDHENMFWYRQDPGLGLRLIYFSYDVKMKEKGDIPEGYSVSREKKERFSLILESASTNQTSMYLCASEFPWINTGAFFGQGTRLTVV.

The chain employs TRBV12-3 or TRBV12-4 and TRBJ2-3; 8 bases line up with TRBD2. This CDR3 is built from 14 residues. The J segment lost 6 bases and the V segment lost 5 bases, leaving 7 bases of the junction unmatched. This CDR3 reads CASSPGLGLDTQYF. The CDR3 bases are TGTGCCAGCAGTCCGGGACTAGGACTTGATACGCAGTATTTT.

CDR3 residues: CASSEVDRRPLGNTEAFF. DNA for the CDR3: TGTGCCAGCAGTGAAGTCGACAGGAGGCCACTTGGGAACACTGAAGCTTTCTTT. The chain has TRBV6-1 and TRBJ1-1; D is perhaps TRBD1 (6 bases). Trimming pared 1 base from V and 1 base from J, leaving 19 bases between. This CDR3 comprises 18 residues. CDR1 MNHNS and CDR2 SASEGT come from the germline V gene.

CDR3 nucleotide sequence: TGTGCCAGCAGTATCAGACAGGGCTTGAATCGTTCACCCCTCCACTTT. It specifies CASSIRQGLNRSPLHF. The V gene is TRBV12-3 or TRBV12-4, the J gene TRBJ1-6, with TRBD1 identical over 7 bases. V trimming: 5 bases; J trimming: 9 bases; junction bases outside the gene matches: 13. CDR3 length equals 16 residues.

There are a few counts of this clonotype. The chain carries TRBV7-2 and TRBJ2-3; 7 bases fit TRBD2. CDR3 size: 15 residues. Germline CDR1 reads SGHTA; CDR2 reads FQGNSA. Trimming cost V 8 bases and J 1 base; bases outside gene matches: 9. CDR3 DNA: TGTGCCAGCGGCATTCGGAGCGGGGGCACAGATACGCAGTATTTT. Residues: CASGIRSGGTDTQYF.

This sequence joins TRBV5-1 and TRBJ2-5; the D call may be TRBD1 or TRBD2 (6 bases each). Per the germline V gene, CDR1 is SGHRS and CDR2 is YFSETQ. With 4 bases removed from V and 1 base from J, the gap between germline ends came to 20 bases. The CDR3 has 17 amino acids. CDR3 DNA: TGCGCCAGCAGCGAGGGAATTAGGGGGGACTTCCAAGAGACCCAGTACTTC. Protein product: CASSEGIRGDFQETQYF. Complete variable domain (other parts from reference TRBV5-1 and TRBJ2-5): KAGVTQTPRYLIKTRGQQVTLSCSPISGHRSVSWYQQTPGQGLQFLFEYFSETQRNKGNFPGRFSGRQFSNSRSEMNVSTLELGDSALYLCASSEGIRGDFQETQYFGPGTRLLVL.

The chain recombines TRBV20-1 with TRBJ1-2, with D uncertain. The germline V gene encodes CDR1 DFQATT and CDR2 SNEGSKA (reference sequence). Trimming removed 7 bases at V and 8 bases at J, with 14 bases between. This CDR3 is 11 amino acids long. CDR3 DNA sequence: TGCAGTGTTGCGATGAAGGGAGGCTACACCTTC. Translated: CSVAMKGGYTF.